The entry below describes one T cell receptor beta chain. Its antigen remains unidentified. Some clones are missing from TCRdb's copy, which holds only in-frame ones; the method was immunoSEQ multiplex PCR. This sample has about 2.1 million clones, with about 94% found just once. CD8 cells regarded as naive lacked CD45RO, were positively chosen for CCR7, and omitted terminally differentiated effector memory CD45RA+ cells. Germline V gene sequence: CDR1 KGHSH, CDR2 LQKENI. The ends lost 4 bases at V and 4 bases at J; junction bases unmatched: 3. The CDR3 consists of 14 residues. The source of the sample is a study of shared clonotypes between healthy human individuals. Findings of the study overall: What naive subsets generally showed was a larger estimated richness than memory subsets showed.

The clonotype originates from a man aged 18-30 years in good health. Some clones in this sample may be carry-over from other donors' samples. The chain uses TRBV18 and TRBJ1-1, with 10 bases lining up with TRBD1. Sequenced: naive CD8+ T cells from PBMCs. CDR3 nucleotide sequence: TGTGCCAGCTCACTAGACAGGGGGCCCACTGAAGCTTTCTTT. It yields the protein CASSLDRGPTEAFF.